There are many counts of the clone carrying this T cell receptor beta chain. The ends lost 3 bases at V and 2 bases at J; junction bases unmatched: 7. Germline CDR1 is DFQATT and CDR2 is SNEGSKA (reference sequence). CDR3 length equals 15 residues. This sample was taken from a study of T cell repertoires in cytomegalovirus infection. In TCRdb, the reads were re-called with MiXCR into one record per CDR3 protein. The sample yields about 130,000 distinct CDR3 sequences, approximately 9.2% seen once. The sample comprised PBMCs. This clonotype was sampled from a human donor in good health (CMV status not recorded). Some clones in this sample may be carry-over from other donors' samples. The gene calls are TRBV20-1 and TRBJ2-7; TRBD1 agrees at 10 bases. CDR3 loop: CSARELGTGAYEQYF. DNA for the CDR3: TGCAGTGCTAGGGAGTTGGGGACAGGGGCCTACGAGCAGTACTTC.